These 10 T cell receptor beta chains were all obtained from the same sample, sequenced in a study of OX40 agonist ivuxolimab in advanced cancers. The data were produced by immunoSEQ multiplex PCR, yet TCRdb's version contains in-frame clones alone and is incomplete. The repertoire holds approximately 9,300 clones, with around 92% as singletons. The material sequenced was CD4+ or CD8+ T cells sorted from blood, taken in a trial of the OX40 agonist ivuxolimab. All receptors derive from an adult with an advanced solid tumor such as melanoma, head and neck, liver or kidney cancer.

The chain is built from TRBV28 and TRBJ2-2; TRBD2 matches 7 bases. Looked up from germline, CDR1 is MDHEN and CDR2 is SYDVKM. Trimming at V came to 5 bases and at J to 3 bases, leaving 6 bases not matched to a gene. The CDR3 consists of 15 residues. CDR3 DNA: TGTGCCAGCAGTCTGACTAGCAGGCACACCGGGGAGCTGTTTTTT. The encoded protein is CASSLTSRHTGELFF.

CDR3 protein: CASRRQFEAFF. The CDR3 bases are TGTGCCAGCAGACGACAGTTTGAAGCTTTCTTT. The chain uses TRBV6-5 and TRBJ1-1; D perhaps matches TRBD1 (5 bases). Per germline, CDR1 MNHEY and CDR2 SVGAGI. V gave up 6 bases and J gave up 7 bases, with 9 bases separating them. The CDR3 is 11 amino acids.

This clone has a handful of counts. CDR3 sequence: CASSGQALGAFF. Written as DNA, the CDR3 is TGTGCCAGCTCTGGACAGGCCTTGGGAGCTTTCTTT. The chain carries TRBV2 and TRBJ1-1; 7 bases match TRBD1. The V gene's germline CDR1 is SNHLY and CDR2 FYNNEI. Trimming at V came to 8 bases and at J to 10 bases, leaving 10 bases not matched to a gene. CDR3 length: 12 residues.

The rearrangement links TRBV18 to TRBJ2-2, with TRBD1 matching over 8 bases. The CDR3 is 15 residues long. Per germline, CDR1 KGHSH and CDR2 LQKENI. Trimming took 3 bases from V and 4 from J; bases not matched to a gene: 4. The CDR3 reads CASSPTTGATGELFF. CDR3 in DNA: TGTGCCAGCTCACCTACGACAGGGGCCACCGGGGAGCTGTTTTTT.

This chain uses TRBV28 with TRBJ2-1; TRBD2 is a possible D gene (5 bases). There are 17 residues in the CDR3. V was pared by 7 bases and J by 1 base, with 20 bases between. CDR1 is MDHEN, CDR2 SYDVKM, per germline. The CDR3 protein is CASTHTSRTASYNEQFF. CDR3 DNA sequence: TGTGCCAGCACCCACACCTCCCGGACTGCTTCCTACAATGAGCAGTTCTTC. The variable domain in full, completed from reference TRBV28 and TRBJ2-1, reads DVKVTQSSRYLVKRTGEKVFLECVQDMDHENMFWYRQDPGLGLRLIYFSYDVKMKEKGDIPEGYSVSREKKERFSLILESASTNQTSMYLCASTHTSRTASYNEQFFGPGTRLTVL.

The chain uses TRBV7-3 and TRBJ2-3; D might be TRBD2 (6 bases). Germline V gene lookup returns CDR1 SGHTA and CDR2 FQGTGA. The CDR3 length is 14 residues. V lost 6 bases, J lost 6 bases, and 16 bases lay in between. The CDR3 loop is CASRRTLAGDTQYF. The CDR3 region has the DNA TGTGCCAGCAGACGGACCCTCGCGGGGGATACGCAGTATTTT.

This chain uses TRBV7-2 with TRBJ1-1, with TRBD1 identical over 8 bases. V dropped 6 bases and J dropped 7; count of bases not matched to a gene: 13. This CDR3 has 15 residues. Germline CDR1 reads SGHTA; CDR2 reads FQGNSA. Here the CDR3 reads CASSPTGYRGVEAFF. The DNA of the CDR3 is TGTGCCAGCAGTCCAACGGGGTACAGGGGGGTTGAAGCTTTCTTT.

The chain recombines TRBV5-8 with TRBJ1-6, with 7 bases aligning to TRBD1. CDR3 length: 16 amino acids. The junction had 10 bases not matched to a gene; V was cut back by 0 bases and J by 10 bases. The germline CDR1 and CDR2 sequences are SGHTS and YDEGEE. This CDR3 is CASSLGQGELDSPLHF. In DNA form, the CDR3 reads TGTGCCAGCAGCTTGGGCCAGGGGGAGTTGGACTCACCCCTCCACTTT. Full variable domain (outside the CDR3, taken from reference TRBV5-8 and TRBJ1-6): EAGVTQSPTHLIKTRGQQATLRCSPISGHTSVYWYQQALGLGLQFLLWYDEGEERNRGNFPPRFSGRQFPNYSSELNVNALELEDSALYLCASSLGQGELDSPLHFGNGTRLTVT.

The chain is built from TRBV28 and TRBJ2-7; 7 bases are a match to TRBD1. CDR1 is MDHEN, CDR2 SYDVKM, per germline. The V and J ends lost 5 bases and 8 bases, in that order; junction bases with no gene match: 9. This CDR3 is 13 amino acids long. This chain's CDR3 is CASSPNTGEKQYF. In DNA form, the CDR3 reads TGTGCCAGCAGTCCGAATACAGGGGAGAAGCAGTACTTC.

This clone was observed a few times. The CDR3 sequence: CASSARPTSFYNNEQFF. CDR3 sequence (DNA): TGTGCCAGCAGCGCACGACCGACTAGCTTCTATAACAATGAGCAGTTCTTC. This chain connects TRBV11-2 to TRBJ2-1; 7 positions agree with TRBD2. The CDR3 length is 17 residues. Unmatched junction bases numbered 15, after V lost 5 bases and J lost 5 bases. Germline V gives CDR1 SGHAT, CDR2 FQNNGV.